Following are 20 T cell receptor beta chains from one sample sequenced in a study of cytomegalovirus exposure and HLA in healthy donors. Primers included in the PCR were 60 Vbeta and 13 Jbeta primers. Measured with immunoSEQ multiplex PCR; TCRdb has only the in-frame clones, and not every one. In the table there are some 130,000 clones, 55% to 80% of which are singletons. Sequenced input: PBMCs. The receptors come from a woman in her thirties or forties in good health and CMV-seronegative.

The V call is TRBV23-1, the J call TRBJ1-1; no firm D call. TRBV23-1 is filed as an ORF, its function uncertain. V was pared by 0 bases and J by 10 bases, with 15 bases between. The CDR3 sequence is 14 residues long. The CDR3 protein is CASSQSGLGSTAFF. The CDR3 DNA is TGCGCCAGCAGTCAATCGGGCCTCGGGAGTACAGCTTTCTTT.

The chain has TRBV6-1 and TRBJ2-5, with D perhaps TRBD1 (6 bases). This CDR3 region has 15 residues. Trimming shortened V by 3 bases and J by 3 bases, and 14 bases separated the two germline ends. The V gene's germline CDR1 is MNHNS and CDR2 SASEGT. CDR3 sequence: CASSDGTTVKETQYF. CDR3 nucleotides: TGTGCCAGCAGTGATGGGACAACGGTTAAAGAGACCCAGTACTTC.

This chain links TRBV27 with TRBJ2-1, with D possibly being TRBD1 (6 bases). CDR1 MNHEY and CDR2 SMNVEV come from the germline V gene (reference sequence). With 6 bases removed from V and 1 base from J, the gap between germline ends came to 13 bases. CDR3 length: 15 amino acids. CDR3 loop: CASSLTGYSYNEQFF. CDR3 nucleotides: TGTGCCAGCAGCCTAACAGGGTATTCCTACAATGAGCAGTTCTTC.

This clone was observed once. The genes are TRBV9 and TRBJ1-1; D is perhaps TRBD1 (6 bases). This CDR3 has 15 residues. The germline V gene encodes CDR1 SGDLS and CDR2 YYNGEE. V dropped 3 bases and J dropped 3 bases, with 15 bases sitting between them. The CDR3 is CASSESGQRYTEAFF. DNA of the CDR3: TGTGCCAGCAGCGAAAGCGGACAGCGTTACACTGAAGCTTTCTTT.

This clone was detected only a few times. The V call is TRBV27, the J call TRBJ2-7; perhaps TRBD1 as D (6 bases). Germline V gene sequence: CDR1 MNHEY, CDR2 SMNVEV (reference sequence). This CDR3 contains 15 residues. Trimming pared 4 bases from V and 0 bases from J, leaving 13 bases between. CDR3 DNA: TGTGCCAGCAGTTCCCGGGACACAGGCTCCTACGAGCAGTACTTC. As protein: CASSSRDTGSYEQYF.

This clone was seen a handful of times. The gene calls are TRBV18 and TRBJ1-1; 8 positions agree with TRBD1. This CDR3 is 16 amino acids long. With V trimmed by 3 bases and J by 0 bases, 6 bases remained unmatched. Germline-derived CDR1 and CDR2 are KGHSH and LQKENI. The CDR3 here is CASSPTGDYMNTEAFF. Here the CDR3 DNA reads TGTGCCAGCTCACCGACAGGGGATTATATGAACACTGAAGCTTTCTTT.

The chain recombines TRBV5-6 with TRBJ2-2; TRBD1 agrees at 9 bases. The CDR3 consists of 15 residues. Per the germline V gene, CDR1 is SGHDT and CDR2 is YYEEEE. Trimming cost V 4 bases and J 6 bases; bases outside gene matches: 7. The CDR3 reads CASSHGQGLAGELFF. In DNA form, the CDR3 reads TGTGCCAGCAGCCATGGACAGGGGCTGGCCGGGGAGCTGTTTTTT.

The CDR3 coding sequence is TGTGCCAGTAGTCTCCCGACAGGGAACACTGAAGCTTTCTTT. Translated, it gives CASSLPTGNTEAFF. This chain joins TRBV19 and TRBJ1-1; weak D call: TRBD1 (6 bases). V was shortened by 5 bases and J by 1 base, with 11 bases between the two germline ends. This CDR3 is 14 amino acids long. The germline V gene has CDR1 LNHDA and CDR2 SQIVND (reference sequence).

This clone was seen only a few times. This sequence joins TRBV6-1 and TRBJ1-5, with a tentative D call TRBD1 (5 bases). The germline V and J ends were trimmed by 4 bases and 4 bases, with 11 bases remaining between them. The CDR3 runs 14 residues. Germline V gene data show CDR1 as MNHNS and CDR2 as SASEGT. This chain's CDR3 is CASSVREWNQPQHF. The CDR3 nucleotides read TGTGCCAGCAGTGTCAGGGAATGGAATCAGCCCCAGCATTTT.

The CDR3 DNA reads as TGTGCTAGTGGTTTGGAGACAGGGAATCAGCCCCAGCATTTT. Its translation: CASGLETGNQPQHF. This chain joins TRBV12-5 and TRBJ1-5; 7 bases fit TRBD1. The junction had 1 base not matched to a gene; V was cut back by 1 base and J by 4 bases. The length of the CDR3 is 14 residues. Germline lookup yields CDR1 LGHNT and CDR2 FRNRAP.

The chain has TRBV7-6 and TRBJ2-2; TRBD1 might be the D (6 bases). This CDR3 is built from 18 residues. V lost 1 base to trimming and J lost 4 bases, with 19 bases between them. Germline V gene sequence: CDR1 SGHVS, CDR2 FNYEAQ. The CDR3 nucleotides read TGTGCCAGCAGCTTAGGAGGCTTAGTGGGGGCACTCACCGGGGAGCTGTTTTTT. As protein: CASSLGGLVGALTGELFF.

This clone was recorded only once. The chain carries TRBV5-4 and TRBJ2-2; TRBD1 matches at 7 bases. The CDR3 covers 14 residues. From germline, CDR1 is SGHNT and CDR2 YYREEE (reference sequence). Trimming removed 5 bases from V and 1 base from J; junction bases left unmatched: 2. The CDR3 here is CASSRDRNTGELFF. The CDR3 region has the DNA TGTGCCAGCAGTCGGGACAGGAACACCGGGGAGCTGTTTTTT.

The CDR3 DNA reads TGTGCCAGCAGCTTCCCACACACAGGACAAGAACGAAGATCCTACGAGCAGTACTTC. Its protein is CASSFPHTGQERRSYEQYF. This sequence joins TRBV11-2 and TRBJ2-7; weak D call: TRBD1 (5 bases). Looked up from germline, CDR1 is SGHAT and CDR2 is FQNNGV. V was trimmed by 3 bases and J by 1 base, leaving 25 bases between them. The CDR3 loop spans 19 amino acids.

The sample holds a few counts of this clone. The rearrangement joins TRBV5-8 to TRBJ1-5; 10 bases fit TRBD1. The CDR3 sequence is 17 residues long. Germline CDR1 is SGHTS and CDR2 is YDEGEE. V trimming: 4 bases; J trimming: 2 bases; junction bases outside the gene matches: 9. The CDR3 protein is CASSPWTGGIGNQPQHF. The CDR3 DNA reads as TGTGCCAGCAGCCCCTGGACAGGGGGTATCGGCAATCAGCCCCAGCATTTT.

This chain joins TRBV7-3 and TRBJ2-7; perhaps TRBD2 as D (5 bases). V lost 4 bases and J lost 6, with 13 bases in between. CDR1 SGHTA and CDR2 FQGTGA come from the germline V gene. This CDR3 contains 13 residues. This CDR3 reads CASSSVGGGEQYF. DNA for the CDR3: TGTGCCAGCAGCTCGGTTGGAGGTGGCGAGCAGTACTTC.

This clone appeared a few times. V usage is TRBV6-5 and J usage is TRBJ1-3; 10 bases are a match to TRBD1. The CDR3 sequence is 14 residues long. With 6 bases clipped from V and 6 bases from J, the junction kept 5 bases outside the gene matches. Germline CDR1 reads MNHEY; CDR2 reads SVGAGI. CDR3 coding DNA: TGTGCCAGCAGGCCGGACAGGGGGGTAAACACCATATATTTT. Translated: CASRPDRGVNTIYF.

The chain recombines TRBV9 with TRBJ2-7; D possibly corresponds to TRBD1 (5 bases). The germline V gene has CDR1 SGDLS and CDR2 YYNGEE. This CDR3 is built from 16 residues. V lost 1 base and J 0 bases, leaving 14 bases between the germline ends. The CDR3 DNA follows: TGTGCCAGCAGCGTAAGCAGGGAATCCCACTCCTACGAGCAGTACTTC. Encoded protein: CASSVSRESHSYEQYF.

This rearrangement joins TRBV9 to TRBJ1-4; D not resolved. CDR1 and CDR2 from the germline V gene are SGDLS and YYNGEE. With 0 bases removed from V and 7 bases from J, the gap between germline ends came to 13 bases. This CDR3 spans 15 amino acids. The CDR3 loop is CASSVDANLVEKLFF. The CDR3 DNA reads as TGTGCCAGCAGCGTAGACGCCAACTTGGTTGAAAAACTGTTTTTT.

J is TRBJ1-1 and V is TRBV9, with D uncertain. Germline loops: CDR1 SGDLS, CDR2 YYNGEE. V was trimmed by 2 bases and J by 4 bases, leaving 15 bases between them. The CDR3 covers 15 residues. CDR3 amino acids: CASSVRPNPGTEAFF. Here the CDR3 DNA reads TGTGCCAGCAGCGTGCGACCCAACCCAGGCACTGAAGCTTTCTTT.

The chain is built from TRBV7-2 and TRBJ2-3; D gene uncertain. V was trimmed by 1 base and J by 3 bases, leaving 11 bases between them. CDR1 is SGHTA and CDR2 is FQGNSA in the germline V gene. The CDR3 loop spans 15 amino acids. In nucleotides, the CDR3 is TGTGCCAGCAGCTTAGACCGCGACTGGACAGATACGCAGTATTTT. Amino acids: CASSLDRDWTDTQYF.